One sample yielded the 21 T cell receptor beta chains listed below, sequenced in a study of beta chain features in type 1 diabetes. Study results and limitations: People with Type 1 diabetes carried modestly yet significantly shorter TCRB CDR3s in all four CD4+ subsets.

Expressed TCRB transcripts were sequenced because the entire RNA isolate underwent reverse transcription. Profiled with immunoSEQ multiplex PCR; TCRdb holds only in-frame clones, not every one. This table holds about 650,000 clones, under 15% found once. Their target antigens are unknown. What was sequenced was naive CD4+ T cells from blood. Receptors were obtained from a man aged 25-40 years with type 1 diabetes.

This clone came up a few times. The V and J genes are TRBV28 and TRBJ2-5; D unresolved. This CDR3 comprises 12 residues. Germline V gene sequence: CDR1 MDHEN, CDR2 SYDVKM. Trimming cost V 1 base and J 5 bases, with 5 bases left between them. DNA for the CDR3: TGTGCCAGCAGTTTATTACCGGAGACCCAGTACTTC. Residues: CASSLLPETQYF.

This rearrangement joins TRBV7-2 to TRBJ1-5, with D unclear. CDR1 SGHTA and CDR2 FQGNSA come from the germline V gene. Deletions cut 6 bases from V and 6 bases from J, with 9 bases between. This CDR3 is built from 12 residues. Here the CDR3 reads CASSPQGQPQHF. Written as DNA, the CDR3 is TGTGCCAGCAGTCCCCAAGGTCAGCCCCAGCATTTT.

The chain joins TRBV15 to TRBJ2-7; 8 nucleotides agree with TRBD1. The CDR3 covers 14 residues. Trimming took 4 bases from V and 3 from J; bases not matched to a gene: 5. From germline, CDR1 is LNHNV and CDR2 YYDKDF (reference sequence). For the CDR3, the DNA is TGTGCCACCAGCACCTGGACAGGGAGCTACGAGCAGTACTTC. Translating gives CATSTWTGSYEQYF.

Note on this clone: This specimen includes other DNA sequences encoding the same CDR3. CDR3 DNA sequence: TGTGCCAGCTCACCGGGACAGCCCTATGGCTACACCTTC. Its translation is CASSPGQPYGYTF. The genes are TRBV18 and TRBJ1-2, with 7 bases lining up with TRBD1. Per the germline V gene, CDR1 is KGHSH and CDR2 is LQKENI. This CDR3 has 13 residues. The V and J ends lost 3 bases and 4 bases, in that order; junction bases with no gene match: 2.

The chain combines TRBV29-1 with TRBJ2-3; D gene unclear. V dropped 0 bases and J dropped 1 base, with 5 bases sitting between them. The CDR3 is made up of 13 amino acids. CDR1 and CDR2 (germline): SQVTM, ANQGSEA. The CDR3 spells CSVEDVRTDTQYF. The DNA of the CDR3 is TGCAGCGTTGAAGATGTACGCACAGATACGCAGTATTTT.

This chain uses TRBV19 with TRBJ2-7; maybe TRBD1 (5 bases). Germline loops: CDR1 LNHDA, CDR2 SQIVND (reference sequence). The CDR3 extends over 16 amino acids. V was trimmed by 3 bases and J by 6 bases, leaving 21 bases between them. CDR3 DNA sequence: TGTGCCAGTAGTATGAGAGAATGGGCAGGGAATCGCGAGCAGTACTTC. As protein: CASSMREWAGNREQYF.

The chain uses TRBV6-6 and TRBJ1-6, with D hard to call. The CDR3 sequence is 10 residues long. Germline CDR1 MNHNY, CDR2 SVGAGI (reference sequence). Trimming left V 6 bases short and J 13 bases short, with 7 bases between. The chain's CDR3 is CASSPKPLHF. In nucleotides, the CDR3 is TGTGCCAGCAGCCCGAAGCCCCTCCACTTT.

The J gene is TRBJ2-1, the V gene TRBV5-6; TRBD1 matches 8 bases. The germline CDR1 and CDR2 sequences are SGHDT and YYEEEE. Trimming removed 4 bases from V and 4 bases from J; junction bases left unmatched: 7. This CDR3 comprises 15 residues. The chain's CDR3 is CASSGRDRGYNEQFF. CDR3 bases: TGTGCCAGCAGCGGCCGCGACAGGGGTTACAATGAGCAGTTCTTC.

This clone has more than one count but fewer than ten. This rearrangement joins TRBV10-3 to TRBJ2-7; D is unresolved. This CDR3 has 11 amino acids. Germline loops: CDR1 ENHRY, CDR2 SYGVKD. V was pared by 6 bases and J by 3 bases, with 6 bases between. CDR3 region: CAIRDFYEQYF. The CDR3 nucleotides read TGTGCCATCAGAGACTTCTACGAGCAGTACTTC.

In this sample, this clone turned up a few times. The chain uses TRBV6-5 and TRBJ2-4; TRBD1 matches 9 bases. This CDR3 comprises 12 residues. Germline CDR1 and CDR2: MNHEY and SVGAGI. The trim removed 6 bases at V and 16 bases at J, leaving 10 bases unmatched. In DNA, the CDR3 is TGTGCCAGCAGCCAAGGACCGGGACAGGGATACTTC. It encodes CASSQGPGQGYF.

CDR3: CASSPRGRPNTEAFF. The CDR3 DNA is TGTGCCAGCAGCCCCCGTGGGAGGCCGAACACTGAAGCTTTCTTT. The gene calls are TRBV11-3 and TRBJ1-1; no clear D. Between the trimmed V and J ends, which lost 5 bases and 1 base, there was a span of 14 bases. CDR1 SGHNT and CDR2 YENEEA come from the germline V gene. The CDR3 length is 15 residues.

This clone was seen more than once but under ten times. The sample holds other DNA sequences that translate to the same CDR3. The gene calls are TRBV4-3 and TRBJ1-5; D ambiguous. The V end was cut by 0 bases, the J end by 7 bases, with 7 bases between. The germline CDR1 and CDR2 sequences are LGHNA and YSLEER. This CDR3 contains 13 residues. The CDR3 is CASSQDGGQPQHF. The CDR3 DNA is TGCGCCAGCAGCCAAGATGGCGGGCAGCCCCAGCATTTT.

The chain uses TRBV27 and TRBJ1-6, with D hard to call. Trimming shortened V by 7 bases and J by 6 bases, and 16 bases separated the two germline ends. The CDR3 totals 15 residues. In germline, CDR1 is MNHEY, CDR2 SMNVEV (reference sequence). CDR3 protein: CASMGRRNSNSPLHF. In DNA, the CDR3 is TGTGCCAGCATGGGCAGACGAAACTCTAATTCACCCCTCCACTTT.

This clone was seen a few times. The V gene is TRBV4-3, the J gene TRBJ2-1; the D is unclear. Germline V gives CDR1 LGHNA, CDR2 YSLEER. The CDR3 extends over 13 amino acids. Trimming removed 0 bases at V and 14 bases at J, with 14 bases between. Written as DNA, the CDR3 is TGCGCCAGCAGCCAAGAAATCGGCGGTTCGAAGTTCTTC. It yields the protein CASSQEIGGSKFF.

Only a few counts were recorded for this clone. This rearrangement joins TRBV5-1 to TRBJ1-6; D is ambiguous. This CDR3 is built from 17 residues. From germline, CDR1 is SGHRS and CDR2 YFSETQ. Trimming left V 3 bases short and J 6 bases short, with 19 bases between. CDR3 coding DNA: TGCGCCAGCAGCTCAGGTCATGGCGAAATTCTTAATTCACCCCTCCACTTT. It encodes CASSSGHGEILNSPLHF. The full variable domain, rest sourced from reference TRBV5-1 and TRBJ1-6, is KAGVTQTPRYLIKTRGQQVTLSCSPISGHRSVSWYQQTPGQGLQFLFEYFSETQRNKGNFPGRFSGRQFSNSRSEMNVSTLELGDSALYLCASSSGHGEILNSPLHFGNGTRLTVT.

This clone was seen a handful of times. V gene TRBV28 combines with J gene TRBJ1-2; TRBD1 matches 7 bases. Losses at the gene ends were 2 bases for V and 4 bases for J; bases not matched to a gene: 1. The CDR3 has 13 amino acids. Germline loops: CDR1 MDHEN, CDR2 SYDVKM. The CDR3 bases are TGTGCCAGCAGTTTACACAGGGGCTATGGCTACACCTTC. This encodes CASSLHRGYGYTF.

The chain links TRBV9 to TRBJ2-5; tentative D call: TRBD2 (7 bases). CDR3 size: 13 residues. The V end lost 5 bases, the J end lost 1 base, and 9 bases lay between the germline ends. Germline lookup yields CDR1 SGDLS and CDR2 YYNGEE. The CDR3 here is CASSAGAQETQYF. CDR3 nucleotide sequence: TGTGCCAGCAGTGCGGGGGCCCAAGAGACCCAGTACTTC. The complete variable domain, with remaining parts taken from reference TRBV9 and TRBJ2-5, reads DSGVTQTPKHLITATGQRVTLRCSPRSGDLSVYWYQQSLDQGLQFLIQYYNGEERAKGNILERFSAQQFPDLHSELNLSSLELGDSALYFCASSAGAQETQYFGPGTRLLVL.

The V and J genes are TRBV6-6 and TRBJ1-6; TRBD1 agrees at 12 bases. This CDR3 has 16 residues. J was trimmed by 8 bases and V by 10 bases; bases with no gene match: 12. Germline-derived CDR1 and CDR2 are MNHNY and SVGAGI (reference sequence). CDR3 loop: CATNRGTGGADSPLHF. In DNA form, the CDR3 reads TGTGCCACCAACCGGGGGACAGGGGGCGCGGATTCACCCCTCCACTTT.

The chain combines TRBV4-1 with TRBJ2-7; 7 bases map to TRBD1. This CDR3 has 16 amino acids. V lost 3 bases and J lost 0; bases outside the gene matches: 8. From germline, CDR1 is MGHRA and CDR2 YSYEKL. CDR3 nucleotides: TGCGCCAGCAGCCAGGGTCCGGGACAGCCCTCCTACGAGCAGTACTTC. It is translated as CASSQGPGQPSYEQYF.

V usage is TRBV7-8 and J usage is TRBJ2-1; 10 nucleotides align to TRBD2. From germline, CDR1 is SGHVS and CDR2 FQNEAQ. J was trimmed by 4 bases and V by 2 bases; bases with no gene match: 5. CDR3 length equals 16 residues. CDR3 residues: CASSLRRTSGYNEQFF. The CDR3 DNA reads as TGTGCCAGCAGCTTACGCAGGACTAGCGGTTACAATGAGCAGTTCTTC.

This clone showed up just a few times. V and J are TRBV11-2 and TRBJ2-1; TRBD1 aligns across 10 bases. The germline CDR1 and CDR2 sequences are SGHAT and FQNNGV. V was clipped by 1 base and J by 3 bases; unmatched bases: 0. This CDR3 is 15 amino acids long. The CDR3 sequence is CASSLGTGGYNEQFF. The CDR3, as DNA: TGTGCCAGCAGCTTAGGGACAGGGGGCTACAATGAGCAGTTCTTC. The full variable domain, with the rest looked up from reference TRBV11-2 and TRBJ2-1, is EAGVAQSPRYKIIEKRQSVAFWCNPISGHATLYWYQQILGQGPKLLIQFQNNGVVDDSQLPKDRFSAERLKGVDSTLKIQPAKLEDSAVYLCASSLGTGGYNEQFFGPGTRLTVL.